This T cell receptor (beta chain) was profiled in a study of post-analysis software for immune sequencing data. Unique molecular identifiers were present in the TCR beta cDNA libraries. One entry per CDR3 protein, called by TCRdb with MiXCR from the PCR reads. The sample gives 650,000 to 850,000 distinct CDR3 sequences, 40% to 55% of which show up once; 4.9% is in the top ten. The sample was blood. This receptor was taken from a girl under 18 with multiple sclerosis.

The CDR3 DNA reads as TGCAGCGTTCCAGGGGAGATGGATGAGCAGTTCTTC. This translates into CSVPGEMDEQFF. This chain uses TRBV29-1 with TRBJ2-1, with D maybe TRBD1 (6 bases). This CDR3 spans 12 amino acids. The V gene lost 5 bases and the J gene lost 8 bases, with 13 bases spanning the gap. From germline, CDR1 is SQVTM and CDR2 ANQGSEA.